There are a few counts of the clone carrying this T cell receptor (beta chain). This sample was included in a study of Graves' ophthalmopathy and Graves' hyperthyroidism. RNA served as the template for amplifying TCR beta CDR3 regions. HTBI-primed first-round RT-PCR preceded second-round multiplex PCR. Via MiXCR, TCRdb re-called the multiplex PCR reads, giving one row per CDR3 protein. The sample holds about 400,000 distinct CDR3 sequences; roughly 21% are singletons and the top ten take 2.5% to 3%. The sequenced sample was peripheral blood. The sequence came from a woman aged 18-29 years with stable Graves' hyperthyroidism.

Here the CDR3 DNA reads TGTGCCTGGAGGGGGCCTCCTTGGGGAGAGACCCAGTACTTC. This codes for CAWRGPPWGETQYF. The chain is built from TRBV30 and TRBJ2-5; D is perhaps TRBD1 (5 bases). The CDR3 has 14 residues. The V and J ends lost 3 bases and 4 bases respectively, with 15 bases between them. Germline V gives CDR1 GTSNPN, CDR2 SVGIG (reference sequence).